This TCR beta chain was identified during a study of OX40 agonist ivuxolimab in advanced cancers. General study results and limits: Among the lowest levels of clonal expansion were found in partial responders at 0.1-3.0 mg/kg.

This clone was counted a single time. Its target is not known. Germline V gene lookup returns CDR1 SQVTM and CDR2 ANQGSEA. This CDR3 is built from 15 residues. Trimming pared 7 bases from V and 0 bases from J, leaving 19 bases between. Repertoires were generated with immunoSEQ multiplex PCR, while TCRdb's copy carries only in-frame clones and drops some. This table holds 100,000 to 120,000 clones, 89% found once. The source is an adult with an advanced solid tumor such as melanoma, head and neck, liver or kidney cancer. Sequenced material: CD4+ or CD8+ T cells sorted from blood, taken in a trial of the OX40 agonist ivuxolimab. The chain employs TRBV29-1 and TRBJ2-7; perhaps TRBD2 as D (5 bases). In DNA, the CDR3 is TGCAGCGCTATTGGACTCGGTGGCAGCTCCTACGAGCAGTACTTC. Residues: CSAIGLGGSSYEQYF.